This TCR beta chain comes out of a study of control samples from healthy donors and cancer patients. Libraries were prepared by immunoSEQ multiplex PCR; TCRdb keeps only in-frame clonotypes and omits some of them. The sample has 170,000 or so clones, approximately 92% seen once. The ends lost 5 bases at V and 6 bases at J; junction bases unmatched: 5. Germline V gives CDR1 LNHDA, CDR2 SQIVND (reference sequence). The CDR3 is made up of 14 amino acids. Sequenced material: blood. The V and J genes are TRBV19 and TRBJ2-5, with 11 bases fitting TRBD2. The clonotype comes from a woman aged 35 to 49 in good health. This CDR3 is CASSDSGGGKTQYF. CDR3 coding DNA: TGTGCCAGTAGTGATAGCGGGGGGGGAAAGACCCAGTACTTC.